One sample yielded the 2 T cell receptor beta chains listed below, sequenced in a study of T cell repertoires in cytomegalovirus infection. These receptors are not linked to any known antigen. TCRdb used MiXCR to reprocess the reads, holding one entry per CDR3 protein. This table has 700,000 to 850,000 distinct CDR3 sequences, about 30% appearing once. The sequencing used cultured CD8+ T cells from PBMCs, collected from culture after CMV antigen stimulation. Source of these receptors: a human donor in good health (CMV status not recorded). Some clones in this sample may be carry-over from other donors' samples.

The chain has TRBV6-6 and TRBJ2-2; weak D call: TRBD2 (5 bases). V lost 6 bases and J lost 5, with 10 bases in between. CDR1 MNHNY and CDR2 SVGAGI come from the germline V gene (reference sequence). This CDR3 has 13 residues. The DNA for the CDR3 is TGTGCCAGCAGCGACTACCGGACCGGGGAGCTGTTTTTT. It is translated as CASSDYRTGELFF.

The chain has TRBV6-8 and TRBJ1-1; possible D gene TRBD1, 6 bases. There are 14 residues in the CDR3. The germline V gene encodes CDR1 MNHGY and CDR2 SAAAGT. Deletions cut 6 bases from V and 2 bases from J, with 13 bases between. CDR3 residues: CASRVDRTNTEAFF. The CDR3 DNA reads TGTGCCAGCAGAGTGGACAGAACTAACACTGAAGCTTTCTTT.